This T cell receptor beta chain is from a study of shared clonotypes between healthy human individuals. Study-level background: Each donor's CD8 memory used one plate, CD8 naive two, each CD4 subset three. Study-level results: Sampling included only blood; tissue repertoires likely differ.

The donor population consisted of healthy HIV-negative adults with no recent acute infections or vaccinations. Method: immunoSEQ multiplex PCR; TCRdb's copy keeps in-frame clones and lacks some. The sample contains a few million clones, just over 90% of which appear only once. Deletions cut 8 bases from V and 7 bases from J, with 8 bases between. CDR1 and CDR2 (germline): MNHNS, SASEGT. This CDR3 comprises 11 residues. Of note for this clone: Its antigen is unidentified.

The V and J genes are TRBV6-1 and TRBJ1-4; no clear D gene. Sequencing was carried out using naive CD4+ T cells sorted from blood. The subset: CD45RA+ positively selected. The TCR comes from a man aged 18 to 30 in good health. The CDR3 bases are TGTGCCAGCGGCACGTCTGAAAAACTGTTTTTT. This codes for CASGTSEKLFF.